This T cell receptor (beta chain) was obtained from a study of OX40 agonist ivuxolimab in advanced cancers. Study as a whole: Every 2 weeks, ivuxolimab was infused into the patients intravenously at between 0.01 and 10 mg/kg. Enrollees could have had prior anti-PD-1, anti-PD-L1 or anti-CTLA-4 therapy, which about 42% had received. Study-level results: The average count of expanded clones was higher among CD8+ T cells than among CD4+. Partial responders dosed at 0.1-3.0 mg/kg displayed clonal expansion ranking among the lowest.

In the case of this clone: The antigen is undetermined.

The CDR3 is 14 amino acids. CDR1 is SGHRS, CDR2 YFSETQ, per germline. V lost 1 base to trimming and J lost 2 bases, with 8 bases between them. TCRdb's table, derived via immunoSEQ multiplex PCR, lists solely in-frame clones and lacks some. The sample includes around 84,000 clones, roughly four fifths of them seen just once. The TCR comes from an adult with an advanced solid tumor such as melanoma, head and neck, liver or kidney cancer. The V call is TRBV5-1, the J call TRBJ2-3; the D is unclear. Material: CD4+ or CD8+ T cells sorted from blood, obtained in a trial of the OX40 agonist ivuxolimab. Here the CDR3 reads CASSLNSLTDTQYF. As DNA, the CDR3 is TGCGCCAGCAGCTTGAACAGCCTCACAGATACGCAGTATTTT.